This T cell receptor beta chain was sequenced during a study of CD8 T cells in ankylosing spondylitis. On this clonotype itself: Its specificity is unknown.

Study-wide results and limits: Disease-linked clones bore a CD8+ phenotype, appearing relatively rarely in peripheral blood. Reports of some motif variants in reactive arthritis synovial fluid and blood predate this one.

TCRdb reanalysed the 5' RACE reads using MiXCR and keeps one entry per CDR3 protein. The data hold approximately 250,000 distinct CDR3 sequences, with around 32% observed a single time. Sequencing was performed on blood, either unsorted or a sorted T cell fraction (not recorded which). The receptor comes from a male donor with ankylosing spondylitis or in good health (not recorded which).

DNA of the CDR3: TGCAGCGTCGAGGGGTGGGCCAAAAACATTCAGTACTTC. Translation gives CSVEGWAKNIQYF. The rearrangement joins TRBV29-1 to TRBJ2-4, with D perhaps given as TRBD1 or TRBD2 (5 bases each). This CDR3 contains 13 residues. V was shortened by 6 bases and J by 1 base, with 10 bases between the two germline ends. The germline V gene has CDR1 SQVTM and CDR2 ANQGSEA.